Listed here is a single T cell receptor (beta chain). The data derive from a study of CDR3 diversity in severe acne. Germline CDR1 ENHRY, CDR2 SYGVKD. The CDR3 length is 15 residues. After removal of 3 bases from V and 5 bases from J, the junction contained 4 bases not matched to a gene. TCRdb called the PCR reads again in MiXCR, with one record for every CDR3 protein. The table has around 85,000 distinct CDR3 sequences, 49% seen once. This TCR was sampled from a male donor with severe acne vulgaris. The chain links TRBV10-3 to TRBJ2-5, with 12 positions matching TRBD1. Material for sequencing was blood. CDR3: CAISDRDRGLETQYF. CDR3 nucleotide sequence: TGTGCCATCAGTGATCGGGACAGGGGGCTGGAGACCCAGTACTTC.